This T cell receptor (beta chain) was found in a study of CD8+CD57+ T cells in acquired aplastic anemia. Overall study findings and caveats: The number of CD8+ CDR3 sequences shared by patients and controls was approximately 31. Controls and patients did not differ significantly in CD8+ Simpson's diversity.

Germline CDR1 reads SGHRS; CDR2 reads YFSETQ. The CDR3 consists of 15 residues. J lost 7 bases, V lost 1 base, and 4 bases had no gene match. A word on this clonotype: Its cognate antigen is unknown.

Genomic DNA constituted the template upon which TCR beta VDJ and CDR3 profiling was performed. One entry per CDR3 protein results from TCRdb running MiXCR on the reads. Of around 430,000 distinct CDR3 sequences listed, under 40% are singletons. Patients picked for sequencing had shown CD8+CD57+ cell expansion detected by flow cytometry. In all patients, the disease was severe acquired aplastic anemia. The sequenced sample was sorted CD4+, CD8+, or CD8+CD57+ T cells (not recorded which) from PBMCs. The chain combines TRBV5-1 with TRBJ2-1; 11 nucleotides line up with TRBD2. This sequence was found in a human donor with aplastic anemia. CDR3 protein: CASSLSLAGGNEQFF. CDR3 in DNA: TGCGCCAGCAGCTTGTCCCTAGCGGGGGGAAATGAGCAGTTCTTC.